This TCR beta chain was recovered during a study of blood T cell repertoires in COVID-19. Study as a whole: COVID-19 samples, acute and convalescent, were from the United States, Italy and Spain. T cells, B-cell-depleted T cells, or PBMCs supplied cDNA or gDNA.

Authors' analysis steps: Nucleated cell number was recorded as an estimate derived from reference gene primer amplification. Some clones are missing from TCRdb's copy, which holds only in-frame ones; the method was immunoSEQ multiplex PCR. V, J and clone size were drawn from that table, and D and trimming were deduced from the DNA. The sample lists about 200,000 clones; about 87% were seen once. Sequencing input: peripheral blood. The clonotype comes from a man in his fifties or sixties with acute or convalescent COVID-19.

CDR3: CASSPDRGPETQYF. CDR3 DNA sequence: TGTGCCAGCAGCCCAGACAGGGGGCCGGAGACCCAGTACTTC. The rearrangement uses TRBV7-7 and TRBJ2-5, with 10 nucleotides matching TRBD1. Unmatched junction bases numbered 5, after V lost 5 bases and J lost 5 bases. The CDR3 length is 14 residues. Germline V lookup: CDR1 SSHAT, CDR2 FNYEAQ (reference sequence).